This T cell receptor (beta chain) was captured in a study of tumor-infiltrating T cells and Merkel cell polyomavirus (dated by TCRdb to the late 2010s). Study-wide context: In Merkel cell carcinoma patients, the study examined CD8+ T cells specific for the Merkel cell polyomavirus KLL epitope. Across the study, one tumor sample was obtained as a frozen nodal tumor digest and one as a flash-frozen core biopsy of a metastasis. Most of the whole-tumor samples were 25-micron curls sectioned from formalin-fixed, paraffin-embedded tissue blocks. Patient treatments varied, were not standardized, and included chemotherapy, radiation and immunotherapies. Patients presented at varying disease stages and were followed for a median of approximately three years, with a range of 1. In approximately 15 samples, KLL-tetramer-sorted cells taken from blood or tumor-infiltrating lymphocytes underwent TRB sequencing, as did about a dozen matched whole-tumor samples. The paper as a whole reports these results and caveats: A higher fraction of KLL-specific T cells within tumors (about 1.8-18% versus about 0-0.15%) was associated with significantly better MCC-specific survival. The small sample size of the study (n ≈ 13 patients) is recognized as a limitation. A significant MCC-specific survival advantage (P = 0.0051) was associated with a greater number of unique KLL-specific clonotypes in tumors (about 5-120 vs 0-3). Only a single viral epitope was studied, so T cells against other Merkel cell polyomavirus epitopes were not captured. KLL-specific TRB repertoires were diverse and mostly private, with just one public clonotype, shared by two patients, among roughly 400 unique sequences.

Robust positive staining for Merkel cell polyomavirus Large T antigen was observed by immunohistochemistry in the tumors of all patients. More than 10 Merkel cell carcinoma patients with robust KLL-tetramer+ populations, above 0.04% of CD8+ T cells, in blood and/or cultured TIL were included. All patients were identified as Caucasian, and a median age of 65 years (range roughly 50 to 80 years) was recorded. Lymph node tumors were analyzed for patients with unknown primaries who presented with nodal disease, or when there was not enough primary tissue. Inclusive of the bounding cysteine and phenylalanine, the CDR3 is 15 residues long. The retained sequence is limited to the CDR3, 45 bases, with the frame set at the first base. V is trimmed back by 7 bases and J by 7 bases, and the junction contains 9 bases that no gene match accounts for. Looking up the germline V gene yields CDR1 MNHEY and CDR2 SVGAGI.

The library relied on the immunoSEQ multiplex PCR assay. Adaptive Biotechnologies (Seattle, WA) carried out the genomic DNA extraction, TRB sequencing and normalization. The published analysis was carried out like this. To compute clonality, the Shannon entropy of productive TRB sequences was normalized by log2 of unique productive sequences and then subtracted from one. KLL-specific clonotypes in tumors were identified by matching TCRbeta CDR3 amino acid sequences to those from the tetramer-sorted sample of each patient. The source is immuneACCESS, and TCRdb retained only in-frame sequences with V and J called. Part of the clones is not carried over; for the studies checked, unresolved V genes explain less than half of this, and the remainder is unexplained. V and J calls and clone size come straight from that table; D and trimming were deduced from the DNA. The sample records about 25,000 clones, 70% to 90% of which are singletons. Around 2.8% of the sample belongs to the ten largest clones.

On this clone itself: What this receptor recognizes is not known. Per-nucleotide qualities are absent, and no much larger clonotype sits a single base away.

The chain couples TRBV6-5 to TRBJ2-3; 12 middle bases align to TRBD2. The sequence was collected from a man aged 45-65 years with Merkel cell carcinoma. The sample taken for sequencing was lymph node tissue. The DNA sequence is TGTGCCAGCACCCTCACTAGCGGGGGGATGAATACGCAGTATTTT. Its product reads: CASTLTSGGMNTQYF.